Presented here are 3 T cell receptor beta chains from one specimen sequenced in a study of CXCR3-negative and CXCR3-positive naive CD8 T cells. General study findings and limits: When CXCR3-positive naive cells were set against CXCR3-negative naive cells, the former had more hydrophobic TRB CDR3s.

What these receptors recognize is not known. UMI-tagged TRB cDNA libraries were built via 5' RACE. TCRdb reprocessed the 5' RACE reads and stores each CDR3 protein as one record, lacking DNA. This table holds around 120,000 distinct CDR3 sequences. Sequencing was done on a sample of naive CXCR3+ CD8+ T cells from blood. Described subset: CD45RO-CCR7+CD27+CD95- naive CD8+ T cells expressing CXCR3 (TNR3+). These receptors all come from a human donor in good health. Some clones in this sample may be carry-over from other donors' samples.

The V and J genes are TRBV30 and TRBJ2-2. The CDR3 sequence is 11 residues long. The germline V gene has CDR1 GTSNPN and CDR2 SVGIG (reference sequence). CDR3 sequence: CAWSVSGELFF.

CDR3: CSVEGLPSSYNEQFF. The V call is TRBV29-1, the J call TRBJ2-1; the TRBD2 assignment by TCRdb is unverifiable without DNA. The CDR3 covers 15 residues. CDR1 SQVTM and CDR2 ANQGSEA come from the germline V gene.

The chain has TRBV10-3 and TRBJ2-1; without DNA, the TCRdb call of TRBD2 cannot be checked. This CDR3 is built from 19 residues. In germline, CDR1 is ENHRY, CDR2 SYGVKD. CDR3 in amino acids: CAEKGLGAGGPRSYNEQFF.